This T cell receptor (beta chain) was profiled in a study of CD8+CD57+ T cells in acquired aplastic anemia. This clonotype was counted between two and nine times. Using genomic DNA as the template, TCR beta VDJ and CDR3 profiling was carried out. TCRdb analysed the reads with MiXCR anew, one entry per CDR3 protein. The data contain roughly 200,000 distinct CDR3 sequences, over 55% of them singletons. This receptor was identified in a human donor in good health. Material for sequencing was sorted CD4+, CD8+, or CD8+CD57+ T cells (not recorded which) from PBMCs.

This CDR3 is CASSASGVVNYGYTF. CDR3 nucleotide sequence: TGTGCCAGCAGTGCCTCAGGGGTAGTTAACTATGGCTACACCTTC. The chain recombines TRBV2 with TRBJ1-2; TRBD1 is a possible D gene (6 bases). This CDR3 spans 15 amino acids. Looked up from germline, CDR1 is SNHLY and CDR2 is FYNNEI. With 4 bases removed from V and 1 base from J, the gap between germline ends came to 13 bases.